This T cell receptor (beta chain) is drawn from a study of T cell responses to AZD1222 COVID-19 vaccine. Whole-study findings and limits: Mostly white British, mostly female donors; authors suggested clonal diversity may be underestimated. Rises in breadth and depth of Spike-specific TCRs came after two AZD1222 doses. At baseline, just a handful of AZD1222 recipients tested seropositive. Unmutated variant regions are reportedly targeted by nearly half of spike-specific TCRs.

CDR1 is SGHDT, CDR2 YYEEEE, per germline. Trimming removed 4 bases at V and 5 bases at J, with 15 bases between. There are 14 residues in the CDR3. As to this clone: Its cognate antigen is unknown.

The protocol was immunoSEQ multiplex PCR, while the TCRdb copy is restricted to in-frame clones and leaves out a portion. This sample yields some 150,000 clones, of which approximately 90% are seen a single time; roughly 6.9% belongs to the top ten. The chain couples TRBV5-6 to TRBJ1-2, with a weak D call TRBD1 (5 bases). This receptor was identified in an adult who had recovered from COVID-19. Sequenced here: peripheral blood, sampled after recovery from COVID-19. This CDR3 is CASSRPTVWYGYTF. The CDR3 nucleotides read TGTGCCAGCAGCCGACCGACAGTATGGTATGGCTACACCTTC.